These 6 T cell receptor beta chains came from one sample sequenced in a study of cytomegalovirus exposure and HLA in healthy donors. Libraries were prepared by immunoSEQ multiplex PCR; TCRdb keeps only in-frame clonotypes and omits some of them. The data show about 220,000 clones, just over 85% seen once. The sample taken for sequencing was PBMCs. These receptors originate from a young woman in good health and CMV-seronegative.

V is TRBV4-2 and J is TRBJ2-3, with a weak D call TRBD2 (5 bases). Germline loops: CDR1 LGHNA, CDR2 YNFKEQ. The CDR3 runs to 20 residues. The V gene lost 0 bases and the J gene lost 1 base, with 23 bases spanning the gap. As DNA, the CDR3 is TGTGCCAGCAGCCAAGATGGTCCCCTAGCTAAGGCTAAGGGCACAGATACGCAGTATTTT. It encodes CASSQDGPLAKAKGTDTQYF.

The CDR3 coding sequence is TGTGCCAGCAGCTTGGGGGGGCGACGGGAAAAACTGTTTTTT. It specifies CASSLGGRREKLFF. This chain joins TRBV5-6 and TRBJ1-4; possibly TRBD1 for D (6 bases). V lost 0 bases, J lost 8 bases, and 11 bases lay in between. The CDR3 is 14 residues long. The germline gives CDR1 SGHDT, CDR2 YYEEEE. Supplemented by reference TRBV5-6 and TRBJ1-4, the full variable domain reads DAGVTQSPTHLIKTRGQQVTLRCSPKSGHDTVSWYQQALGQGPQFIFQYYEEEERQRGNFPDRFSGHQFPNYSSELNVNALLLGDSALYLCASSLGGRREKLFFGSGTQLSVL.

The chain uses TRBV28 and TRBJ2-1; 7 bases fit TRBD2. The V gene's germline CDR1 is MDHEN and CDR2 SYDVKM. Losses at the gene ends were 6 bases for V and 2 bases for J; bases not matched to a gene: 4. The CDR3 extends over 14 amino acids. The CDR3 protein is CASSSSGTYNEQFF. DNA of the CDR3: TGTGCCAGCAGCTCAAGCGGGACCTACAATGAGCAGTTCTTC.

This chain uses TRBV5-1 with TRBJ2-3; D is perhaps TRBD1 (6 bases). The CDR3 covers 15 residues. Deletions cut 1 base from V and 1 base from J, with 10 bases between. CDR1 and CDR2 from the germline V gene are SGHRS and YFSETQ. CDR3 coding DNA: TGCGCCAGCAGCTTGACAGGGCCCCGCACAGATACGCAGTATTTT. Amino acid sequence: CASSLTGPRTDTQYF.

The rearrangement joins TRBV5-1 to TRBJ2-5; 12 bases line up with TRBD2. This CDR3 is 16 amino acids long. V shed 0 bases, J shed 5 bases, and the junction held 5 bases outside the gene matches. Germline V gives CDR1 SGHRS, CDR2 YFSETQ. For the CDR3, the DNA is TGCGCCAGCAGCTTGGCCACCACTAGCGGGAGGGAGACCCAGTACTTC. This sequence encodes CASSLATTSGRETQYF.

This clone was detected once. J is TRBJ1-1 and V is TRBV5-6; D may be TRBD1 (6 bases). This CDR3 spans 14 amino acids. Germline V gives CDR1 SGHDT, CDR2 YYEEEE. V was clipped by 6 bases and J by 4 bases, with 16 bases between them. CDR3: CASKTDSWGTEAFF. The CDR3, as DNA: TGTGCCAGCAAAACGGACAGTTGGGGCACTGAAGCTTTCTTT.